Following are 20 T cell receptor beta chains from one sample sequenced in a study of blood T cell repertoires in COVID-19. The table came from immunoSEQ multiplex PCR; TCRdb's copy has only in-frame clones and leaves some out. This sample has about 380,000 clones, with roughly 85% found just once. Material for sequencing was peripheral blood. These receptors were obtained from a woman younger than 35 with acute or convalescent COVID-19.

The CDR3 here is CASSFREEGYGYTF. CDR3 nucleotides: TGCGCCAGCAGCTTCCGGGAAGAGGGCTATGGCTACACCTTC. The gene calls are TRBV5-1 and TRBJ1-2, with no clear D. Per the germline V gene, CDR1 is SGHRS and CDR2 is YFSETQ. The CDR3 has 14 amino acids. V gave up 2 bases and J gave up 4 bases, with 12 bases separating them.

V gene TRBV13 combines with J gene TRBJ2-5; the match to TRBD2 covers 7 bases. With 3 bases clipped from V and 3 bases from J, the junction kept 4 bases outside the gene matches. CDR1 PRHDT and CDR2 FYEKMQ come from the germline V gene (reference sequence). This CDR3 region has 14 residues. The DNA of the CDR3 is TGTGCCAGCAGCTTCGGGACTAACAAAGAGACCCAGTACTTC. Amino acids: CASSFGTNKETQYF.

A few counts support this clone. V gene TRBV3-1 (or the pseudogene TRBV3-2) combines with J gene TRBJ1-1; 8 bases map to TRBD1. CDR3 length: 15 amino acids. Germline V gene data show CDR1 as LGHDT and CDR2 as YNNKEL (reference sequence). Trimming took 3 bases from V and 1 from J; bases not matched to a gene: 4. CDR3 DNA: TGTGCCAGCAGCCAGCACGGGACAGGGAACACTGAAGCTTTCTTT. Translated: CASSQHGTGNTEAFF.

This chain joins TRBV6-5 and TRBJ2-7; 8 bases align to TRBD2. This CDR3 has 15 amino acids. Germline-derived CDR1 and CDR2 are MNHEY and SVGAGI. The V and J ends lost 7 bases and 2 bases, in that order; junction bases with no gene match: 10. CDR3 bases: TGTGCCAGCACTAAGCGGGGGACCCTAGCCTACGAGCAGTACTTC. Its protein is CASTKRGTLAYEQYF.

The rearrangement joins TRBV20-1 to TRBJ1-1; D is uncertain. V lost 5 bases and J lost 4, with 5 bases in between. Germline CDR1 is DFQATT and CDR2 is SNEGSKA (reference sequence). The CDR3 length is 10 residues. The CDR3 sequence is CSALSTEAFF. The CDR3 DNA is TGCAGTGCTCTATCCACTGAAGCTTTCTTT.

The chain couples TRBV12-5 to TRBJ1-5; 7 bases fit TRBD1. Germline V gene data show CDR1 as LGHNT and CDR2 as FRNRAP. V shed 7 bases and J 6 bases; nucleotides not matched to a gene: 9. This CDR3 region has 14 residues. CDR3 bases: TGTGCTAGTGCTCAGGGGGATACGGCTCAGCCCCAGCATTTT. It yields the protein CASAQGDTAQPQHF. The variable domain in full, completed from reference TRBV12-5 and TRBJ1-5, reads DARVTQTPRHKVTEMGQEVTMRCQPILGHNTVFWYRQTMMQGLELLAYFRNRAPLDDSGMPKDRFSAEMPDATLATLKIQPSEPRDSAVYFCASAQGDTAQPQHFGDGTRLSIL.

The V and J genes are TRBV7-8 and TRBJ1-6; perhaps TRBD1 as D (6 bases). Germline V gene data show CDR1 as SGHVS and CDR2 as FQNEAQ. The CDR3 is 16 amino acids. The V gene lost 5 bases and the J gene lost 5 bases, with 16 bases spanning the gap. CDR3 DNA: TGTGCCAGCAGCCGACAAGGACAGTCGAATAATTCACCCCTCCACTTT. Translating it yields CASSRQGQSNNSPLHF.

The chain employs TRBV28 and TRBJ2-5; D gene uncertain. The V end was cut by 1 base, the J end by 2 bases, with 11 bases between. Germline V gives CDR1 MDHEN, CDR2 SYDVKM. This CDR3 is 15 amino acids long. The CDR3 bases are TGTGCCAGCAGTTTATTCAGCGAGTTACAAGAGACCCAGTACTTC. This sequence encodes CASSLFSELQETQYF.

CDR3 bases: TGTGCCAGCTCTCGAGGGCAGGGGGACGACTATGGCTACACCTTC. It yields the protein CASSRGQGDDYGYTF. The chain employs TRBV7-9 and TRBJ1-2; 7 nucleotides agree with TRBD1. Germline V CDR1 and CDR2: SEHNR, FQNEAQ (reference sequence). J gave up 3 bases and V 8 bases, and 12 bases lay outside the gene matches. There are 15 residues in the CDR3.

CDR3 nucleotide sequence: TGTGCCAGCAGCGTAGTTGGCACCAATGAGCAGTTCTTC. This sequence encodes CASSVVGTNEQFF. The chain links TRBV9 to TRBJ2-1; D is unresolved. The CDR3 is 13 residues long. The V and J ends lost 0 bases and 6 bases respectively, with 7 bases between them. Germline V gene sequence: CDR1 SGDLS, CDR2 YYNGEE.

The rearrangement uses TRBV7-3 and TRBJ1-2; D may be TRBD1 (6 bases). V was trimmed by 4 bases and J by 8 bases, leaving 14 bases between them. In germline, CDR1 is SGHTA, CDR2 FQGTGA. CDR3 length: 13 amino acids. CDR3 nucleotide sequence: TGTGCCAGCAGCTCTACGGGGGGCAGAGGCTACACCTTC. Its translation: CASSSTGGRGYTF.

The gene calls are TRBV3-1 (or the pseudogene TRBV3-2) and TRBJ2-3, with TRBD2 matching 10 bases. Germline values: CDR1 LGHDT, CDR2 YNNKEL (reference sequence). Losses at the gene ends were 7 bases for V and 3 bases for J; bases not matched to a gene: 4. CDR3 length equals 14 residues. DNA for the CDR3: TGTGCCAGCAATCTAGCGGGGGATACAGATACGCAGTATTTT. The encoded protein is CASNLAGDTDTQYF.

Details on this clone: One end of the junction does not line up with germline, which may come from a read error. The chain has TRBV2 and TRBJ1-2; no clear D. The CDR3 is made up of 10 amino acids. CDR1 is SNHLY and CDR2 is FYNNEI in the germline V gene. The chain's CDR3 is CASSEPRFLF. The CDR3 nucleotides read TGTGCCAGCAGCGAACCCAGGTTCCTCTTC. Using reference TRBV2 and TRBJ1-2 for the parts outside the CDR3, the full variable domain is EPEVTQTPSHQVTQMGQEVILRCVPISNHLYFYWYRQILGQKVEFLVSFYNNEISEKSEIFDDQFSVERPDGSNFTLKIRSTKLEDSAMYFCASSEPRFLFGSGTRLTVV.

This chain joins TRBV2 and TRBJ2-7; 9 nucleotides line up with TRBD2. The germline CDR1 and CDR2 sequences are SNHLY and FYNNEI. J was trimmed by 0 bases and V by 6 bases; bases with no gene match: 9. CDR3 size: 16 residues. The CDR3 DNA is TGTGCCAGCAGAGATAGGACTAGCGAGCACTCCTACGAGCAGTACTTC. This encodes CASRDRTSEHSYEQYF.

The V call is TRBV15, the J call TRBJ2-2; D may be TRBD1 (5 bases). CDR3 length equals 17 residues. V lost 0 bases to trimming and J lost 2 bases, with 13 bases between them. In germline, CDR1 is LNHNV, CDR2 YYDKDF (reference sequence). CDR3: CATSRDQEGANTGELFF. CDR3 nucleotides: TGTGCCACCAGCAGAGATCAAGAAGGGGCTAACACCGGGGAGCTGTTTTTT. Full variable domain (rest looked up from reference TRBV15 and TRBJ2-2): DAMVIQNPRYQVTQFGKPVTLSCSQTLNHNVMYWYQQKSSQAPKLLFHYYDKDFNNEADTPDNFQSRRPNTSFCFLDIRSPGLGDTAMYLCATSRDQEGANTGELFFGEGSRLTVL.

The V gene is TRBV6-6, the J gene TRBJ2-3; a possible D gene is TRBD1 (6 bases). V gave up 7 bases and J gave up 5 bases, with 13 bases separating them. Germline CDR1 and CDR2: MNHNY and SVGAGI (reference sequence). The CDR3 runs to 13 residues. CDR3 protein: CASKQDRKDTQYF. CDR3 in DNA: TGTGCCAGCAAACAGGACAGAAAAGATACGCAGTATTTT.

The J gene is TRBJ2-7, the V gene TRBV28; TRBD1 matches at 11 bases. With V trimmed by 5 bases and J by 7 bases, 22 bases remained unmatched. The CDR3 loop spans 19 amino acids. Germline CDR1 MDHEN, CDR2 SYDVKM. The DNA for the CDR3 is TGTGCCAGCAGTCCGCCGGGGGGGGCTGGACAGGGGGCGCCGGGAGAGCAGTACTTC. As protein: CASSPPGGAGQGAPGEQYF.

This clone was counted only a few times. This chain links TRBV5-1 with TRBJ1-6; a possible D gene is TRBD1 (6 bases). This CDR3 is 15 amino acids long. In germline, CDR1 is SGHRS, CDR2 YFSETQ. The V end was cut by 1 base, the J end by 9 bases, with 14 bases between. CDR3 sequence: CASSLPGEYGSPLHF. The DNA of the CDR3 is TGCGCCAGCAGCTTGCCAGGGGAGTATGGTTCACCCCTCCACTTT.

The CDR3 region has the DNA TGTGCCAGTAGTGGCGGAATAGTGACAGATACGCAGTATTTT. It specifies CASSGGIVTDTQYF. The rearrangement uses TRBV19 and TRBJ2-3; D remains ambiguous. Per the germline V gene, CDR1 is LNHDA and CDR2 is SQIVND (reference sequence). The ends were cut back, 5 bases at V and 3 bases at J, with 12 bases in the middle. The CDR3 spans 14 residues.

This rearrangement joins TRBV13 to TRBJ1-3; TRBD1 aligns across 8 bases. The germline gives CDR1 PRHDT, CDR2 FYEKMQ (reference sequence). After removal of 4 bases from V and 9 bases from J, the junction contained 14 bases not matched to a gene. This CDR3 contains 16 residues. The CDR3 reads CASSSNLDRASGTIYF. The CDR3 DNA sequence: TGTGCCAGCAGCTCCAACTTGGACAGGGCTAGTGGCACCATATATTTT.